This TCR beta chain is from a study of human T cells and chemical hapten exposure. As the library was built, unique molecular identifiers were attached to individual cDNA molecules. TCRdb itself ran the RACE reads through MiXCR, one entry per CDR3 protein. This sample has fewer than 500,000 distinct CDR3 sequences; approximately 5% occur once, and the top ten carry 2% to 2.5%. The CDR3 is 15 amino acids. Between the trimmed V and J ends, which lost 1 base and 5 bases, there was a span of 9 bases. CDR1 and CDR2 (germline): MGHRA, YSYEKL. This clonotype was seen more than once but under ten times. Stated time point: patch test 1, 2 weeks after DPC sensitization. Treatment here: therapeutic diphenylcyclopropenone sensitization with weekly scalp DPC.

V is TRBV4-1 and J is TRBJ1-6, with no clear D. This TCR derives from a woman between 50 and 59 years old with alopecia areata. Some clones in this sample may be carry-over from other donors' samples. The starting material was whole blood, obtained in connection with sensitization to the hapten diphenylcyclopropenone (DPC). This chain's CDR3 is CASSQAVQNNSPLHF. The DNA for the CDR3 is TGCGCCAGCAGCCAAGCAGTACAGAATAATTCACCCCTCCACTTT.